This T cell receptor beta chain originates from a study of cytomegalovirus exposure and HLA in healthy donors. Study-level results: The study put roughly 160 TCR beta chains on its list as cytomegalovirus-associated.

PCR used 60 Vbeta primers and 13 Jbeta primers. Clones were read by immunoSEQ multiplex PCR, and TCRdb kept only the in-frame ones, dropping some. This table lists more than 40,000 clones. For this clone: Its antigen is not known.

This sequence was found in a female donor in good health and CMV-seronegative. Sequencing was performed on PBMCs.

The CDR3: CASSPGQGGNTIYF. As DNA, the CDR3 is TGTGCCAGCTCACCCGGACAGGGCGGGAACACCATATATTTT. This chain uses TRBV18 with TRBJ1-3; TRBD1 aligns across 8 bases. The CDR3 has 14 residues. Germline V gene sequence: CDR1 KGHSH, CDR2 LQKENI. V was pared by 3 bases and J by 7 bases, with 5 bases of the junction left unmatched.